This T cell receptor (beta chain) stems from a study of regulatory T cells in long-lasting Graves disease. General study points: Preferential use of TRBV28, TRBJ1-2 and TRBJ2-5 was seen in persistent disease.

Arm-PCR with iRepertoire HTBI primers amplified the CDR3 regions for these TCR beta libraries. MiXCR, run by TCRdb on the multiplex PCR reads, gives a single entry per CDR3 protein. The table has some 320,000 distinct CDR3 sequences, 15% to 20% seen once. This clonotype was counted many times. Its antigen is not identified. Regarding time point: newly diagnosed GD, antithyroid drugs for less than 3 months. PBMC RNA was the source of the TCR library. CDR1 is SQVTM, CDR2 ANQGSEA, per germline. V lost 7 bases and J lost 6, with 15 bases in between. The CDR3 is made up of 13 amino acids. V usage is TRBV29-1 and J usage is TRBJ2-2, with D possibly TRBD1 on 6 matching bases. The clonotype comes from a female donor with Graves disease. This specimen consisted of peripheral blood mononuclear cells (PBMCs), obtained at new diagnosis, from a patient treated with antithyroid drugs. This CDR3 is CSARDTRPGELFF. DNA for the CDR3: TGCAGCGCACGGGACACCAGGCCCGGGGAGCTGTTTTTT.